This T cell receptor beta chain was captured in a study of blood T cell repertoires in COVID-19. Looking at the study overall: Acute and convalescent COVID-19 specimens originated in the United States, Italy and Spain. The cDNA or gDNA used as material had been derived from T cells, B-cell-depleted T cells, or PBMCs.

Per the original data handling: Nucleated cell counts were estimated from reference gene primer amplification. The assay was immunoSEQ multiplex PCR, and TCRdb's table has in-frame clones only and misses some. Clone size and V and J calls were adopted from that table, with D and trimming inferred from the DNA. The table shows 180,000 or so clones, with roughly 86% occurring only once. The specimen was peripheral blood. The sequence was obtained from a man younger than 35 with acute or convalescent COVID-19.

DNA for the CDR3: TGTGCCAGCAGCTTAGCGGGGGGGCATGAGCAGTTCTTC. Translation gives CASSLAGGHEQFF. V usage is TRBV7-2 and J usage is TRBJ2-1; weak D call: TRBD2 (7 bases). The ends were cut back, 0 bases at V and 8 bases at J, with 8 bases in the middle. Germline CDR1 SGHTA, CDR2 FQGNSA. The CDR3 consists of 13 residues.